Listed below are T cell receptor beta chains from one sample, sequenced in a study of shared clonotypes between healthy human individuals. Generated by immunoSEQ multiplex PCR, the TCRdb table keeps only in-frame clones and is missing some. The profile shows about 980,000 clones, around three quarters of them singletons. The sequenced sample was memory CD4+ T cells sorted from blood. These receptors came from a man aged 18 to 35 in good health. CDR3s include the opening cysteine and the closing phenylalanine or tryptophan. Each record gives: V gene, CDR3 length, D gene, J gene, clone size, CDR3 protein, CDR3 DNA. A D gene is named only where the DNA matches it firmly. A clone size is listed for some rows: how often the clone was seen (once, few, many), or a class if it is expanded.

>TRBV7-9|14|-|TRBJ2-3|-
CASRPGEWADTQYF
TGTGCCAGCAGACCAGGGGAGTGGGCAGATACGCAGTATTTT
>TRBV28|14|-|TRBJ1-1|few
CASRRQTMNTEAFF
TGTGCCAGCAGAAGACAAACAATGAACACTGAAGCTTTCTTT
>TRBV2|15|TRBD2|TRBJ2-2|-
CASKGSGGNTGELFF
TGTGCCAGCAAGGGTAGCGGGGGGAACACCGGGGAGCTGTTTTTT
>TRBV18|14|-|TRBJ2-3|once
CASSPQQGTDTQYF
TGTGCCAGCTCACCACAACAGGGCACAGATACGCAGTATTTT
>TRBV5-1|11|-|TRBJ2-4|-
CASTGNDIQYF
TGCGCCAGCACAGGAAACGACATTCAGTACTTC
>TRBV6-5|15|-|TRBJ1-3|-
CASSLQPSSGNTIYF
TGTGCCAGCAGCCTACAGCCCTCCTCTGGAAACACCATATATTTT
>TRBV10-3|16|TRBD1|TRBJ1-5|-
CAISNTGGGLLQPQHF
TGTGCCATCAGTAACACAGGGGGCGGGTTACTTCAGCCCCAGCATTTT
>TRBV4-1|16|-|TRBJ1-5|many
CASSQDMGGAGQPQHF
TGCGCCAGCAGCCAAGATATGGGGGGGGCTGGTCAGCCCCAGCATTTT
>TRBV28|15|-|TRBJ1-6|-
CASSPSHGVNSPLHF
TGTGCCAGCAGTCCTTCTCACGGGGTCAATTCACCCCTCCACTTT
>TRBV7-2|14|-|TRBJ1-1|few
CASSPRMGWIEAFF
TGTGCCAGCAGCCCTCGGATGGGTTGGATTGAAGCTTTCTTT
>TRBV19|14|-|TRBJ1-5|few
CASSLRDSNQPQHF
TGTGCCAGTAGTTTGAGGGATAGCAATCAGCCCCAGCATTTT
>TRBV30|14|TRBD1|TRBJ1-3|-
CAWSTTDRTNTIYF
TGTGCCTGGAGTACCACGGACAGGACGAACACCATATATTTT
>TRBV28|12|-|TRBJ2-7|once
CASNADSYEQYF
TGTGCCAGCAATGCGGACTCCTACGAGCAGTACTTC
>TRBV7-9|14|-|TRBJ2-1|-
CASSLETTYNEQFF
TGTGCCAGCAGCTTAGAGACTACCTACAATGAGCAGTTCTTC
>TRBV4-2|16|-|TRBJ2-5|-
CASSRLAAGPQETQYF
TGTGCCAGCAGCCGGTTAGCGGCTGGACCCCAAGAGACCCAGTACTTC
>TRBV9|16|TRBD2|TRBJ2-1|-
CASSPNPTSGRNEQFF
TGTGCCAGCAGCCCAAACCCGACTAGCGGGAGGAATGAGCAGTTCTTC
>TRBV12-2|14|-|TRBJ2-2|-
CASRLGTQTGELFF
TGTGCAAGTCGCCTAGGGACACAGACCGGGGAGCTGTTTTTT
>TRBV10-3|15|TRBD2|TRBJ2-1|once
CAISSTSATYNEQFF
TGTGCCATCAGTAGTACTAGCGCGACCTACAATGAGCAGTTCTTC
>TRBV5-1|15|-|TRBJ2-3|-
CASSYRDNPGDTQYF
TGCGCCAGCAGCTACCGGGACAACCCTGGGGATACGCAGTATTTT
>TRBV7-9|17|TRBD1|TRBJ2-7|-
CASSFATPGTGSYEQYF
TGTGCCAGCAGCTTCGCAACCCCCGGGACAGGGAGCTACGAGCAGTACTTC
>TRBV14|15|TRBD2|TRBJ2-7|-
CASSIRGGSPYEQYF
TGTGCCAGCAGCATACGGGGGGGGTCCCCCTACGAGCAGTACTTC
>TRBV9|13|-|TRBJ1-1|few
CASSAREGGDAFF
TGTGCCAGCAGCGCCAGAGAAGGAGGGGACGCTTTCTTT
>TRBV10-3|14|-|TRBJ2-7|-
CAISESGRGYEQYF
TGTGCCATCAGTGAGTCAGGCAGGGGCTACGAGCAGTACTTC
>TRBV6-6|9|-|TRBJ1-1|-
CASGLEAFF
TGTGCCAGCGGGCTTGAAGCTTTCTTT
>TRBV5-6|13|-|TRBJ1-4|-
CASSLRAGEKLFF
TGTGCCAGCAGCTTAAGGGCCGGAGAAAAACTGTTTTTT
>TRBV6-1|16|-|TRBJ1-5|-
CASSEALLFGNQPQHF
TGTGCCAGCAGTGAAGCGCTTTTGTTCGGCAATCAGCCCCAGCATTTT
>TRBV5-6|13|-|TRBJ2-5|-
CASSLGGSETQYF
TGTGCCAGCAGCTTGGGGGGGTCGGAGACCCAGTACTTC
>TRBV4-1|17|TRBD1|TRBJ1-5|-
CASSQDQSGGLFQPQHF
TGCGCCAGCAGCCAAGATCAGTCAGGGGGCCTTTTTCAGCCCCAGCATTTT
>TRBV7-2|16|TRBD2|TRBJ2-3|-
CASSRATAGLQDTQYF
TGTGCCAGCAGCCGAGCCACAGCGGGGCTCCAAGATACGCAGTATTTT
>TRBV6-1|12|-|TRBJ2-7|-
CASTPLTDEQYF
TGTGCCAGCACCCCTTTGACGGACGAGCAGTACTTC
>TRBV5-4|14|-|TRBJ2-7|-
CASSLEGGYYEQYF
TGTGCCAGCAGCTTAGAAGGGGGTTACTACGAGCAGTACTTC
>TRBV28|15|TRBD1|TRBJ1-4|-
CASSSPGGGEEKLFF
TGTGCCAGCAGTTCCCCAGGGGGCGGGGAAGAAAAACTGTTTTTT
>TRBV9|17|-|TRBJ2-2|-
CASSVEAGGRISGELFF
TGTGCCAGCAGCGTAGAGGCCGGAGGGAGGATATCCGGGGAGCTGTTTTTT
>TRBV7-9|12|-|TRBJ2-3|-
CASSSVTDTQYF
TGTGCCAGCAGCTCCGTCACAGATACGCAGTATTTT
>TRBV6-1|16|-|TRBJ1-2|-
CASSDPRDARSYGYTF
TGTGCCAGCAGTGATCCCCGGGACGCTAGAAGCTATGGCTACACCTTC
>TRBV5-6|16|TRBD1|TRBJ1-5|few
CASSSISQGGNQPQHF
TGTGCCAGCAGCTCGATATCACAGGGGGGCAATCAGCCCCAGCATTTT
>TRBV30|14|TRBD2|TRBJ2-5|-
CAWSVLAGGETQYF
TGTGCCTGGAGTGTACTCGCGGGAGGAGAGACCCAGTACTTC
>TRBV19|14|-|TRBJ1-2|few
CATRVATAASGYTF
TGTGCCACCCGGGTAGCGACAGCGGCCTCCGGCTACACCTTC
>TRBV11-3|15|-|TRBJ2-2|-
CASSLFGQRAGELFF
TGTGCCAGCAGCTTATTTGGGCAGAGGGCCGGGGAGCTGTTTTTT
>TRBV10-3|13|-|TRBJ1-2|once
CAISAGIPGGYTF
TGTGCCATCAGTGCCGGGATCCCCGGGGGCTACACCTTC
>TRBV29-1|12|-|TRBJ2-1|-
CSASTSYNEQFF
TGCAGCGCCTCGACTAGCTACAATGAGCAGTTCTTC
>TRBV5-1|14|-|TRBJ1-1|-
CASGSDGGNTEAFF
TGCGCCAGCGGCTCGGACGGGGGGAACACTGAAGCTTTCTTT
>TRBV11-1|14|-|TRBJ2-5|-
CASSRKSPKETQYF
TGTGCCAGCAGCCGTAAGTCTCCTAAAGAGACCCAGTACTTC
>TRBV7-8|16|TRBD1|TRBJ1-2|-
CASSLSGTGGNYGYTF
TGTGCCAGCAGCTTATCCGGGACAGGGGGTAACTATGGCTACACCTTC
>TRBV6-5|13|TRBD1|TRBJ2-7|-
CASRRQGSYEQYF
TGTGCCAGCAGACGACAGGGCTCCTACGAGCAGTACTTC
>TRBV9|15|-|TRBJ2-1|-
CASSVEAIGGGEQFF
TGTGCCAGCAGCGTAGAGGCCATAGGGGGTGGTGAGCAGTTCTTC
>TRBV5-1|14|-|TRBJ2-3|-
CASSLERAPDTQYF
TGCGCCAGCAGCTTGGAACGGGCTCCGGATACGCAGTATTTT
>TRBV28|13|-|TRBJ2-7|-
CASTTPGQGEQYF
TGTGCCAGCACCACACCGGGGCAGGGCGAGCAGTACTTC
>TRBV4-1|18|-|TRBJ2-4|-
CASSQGPAQGKQRNIQYF
TGCGCCAGCAGCCAAGGCCCTGCTCAGGGAAAGCAGAGAAACATTCAGTACTTC